This T cell receptor beta chain comes out of a study of Graves' ophthalmopathy and Graves' hyperthyroidism. Notes on the study in general: Most clonotypes expanded in thyroid above 0.001 frequency were present in blood too.

RNA transcripts provided the template for amplifying TCR beta CDR3 regions. RT-PCR with HTBI primers came first, then second-round multiplex PCR. TCRdb re-analysed the multiplex PCR reads in MiXCR, keeping a single row per CDR3 protein. The table has about 740,000 distinct CDR3 sequences, 40% seen once. In this sample, this clonotype turned up many times. Its specificity is unknown. This TCR derives from an adult man with Graves' ophthalmopathy. The sample consisted of peripheral blood.

CDR3 amino acids: CASSNRAGGYTF. In DNA, the CDR3 is TGTGCCAGCAGCAACAGGGCCGGAGGCTACACCTTC. V is TRBV7-2 and J is TRBJ1-2, with D perhaps TRBD1 (6 bases). This CDR3 contains 12 residues. CDR1 and CDR2 (germline): SGHTA, FQGNSA. Trimming cost V 5 bases and J 8 bases, with 12 bases left between them.